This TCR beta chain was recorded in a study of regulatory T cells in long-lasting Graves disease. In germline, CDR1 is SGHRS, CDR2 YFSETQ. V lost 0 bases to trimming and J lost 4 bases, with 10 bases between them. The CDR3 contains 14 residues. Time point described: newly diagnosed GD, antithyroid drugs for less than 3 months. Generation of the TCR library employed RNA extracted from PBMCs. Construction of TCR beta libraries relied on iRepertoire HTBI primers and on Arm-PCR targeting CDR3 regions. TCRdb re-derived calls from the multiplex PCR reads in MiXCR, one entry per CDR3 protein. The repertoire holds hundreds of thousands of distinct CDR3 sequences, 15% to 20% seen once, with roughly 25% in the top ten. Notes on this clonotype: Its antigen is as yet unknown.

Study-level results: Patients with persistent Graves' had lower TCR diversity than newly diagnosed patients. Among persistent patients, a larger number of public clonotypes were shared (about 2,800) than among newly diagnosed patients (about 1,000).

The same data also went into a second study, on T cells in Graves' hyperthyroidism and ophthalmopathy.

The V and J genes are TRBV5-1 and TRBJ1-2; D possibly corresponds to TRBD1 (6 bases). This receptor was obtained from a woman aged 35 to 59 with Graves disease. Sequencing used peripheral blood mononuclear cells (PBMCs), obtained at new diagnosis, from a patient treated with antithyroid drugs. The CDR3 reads CASSLAGDGYGYTF. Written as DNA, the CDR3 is TGCGCCAGCAGCTTGGCAGGGGATGGCTATGGCTACACCTTC.